One sample yielded the 7 T cell receptor beta chains listed below, sequenced in a study of Tregs in tolerant kidney transplant recipients. The table came from immunoSEQ multiplex PCR; TCRdb's copy has only in-frame clones and leaves some out. The table shows some 90,000 clones, with just over 90% occurring only once. The material sequenced was CD8+ T cells from blood. The origin of the receptors is a human donor in good health.

This clone appeared once. DNA for the CDR3: TGCGCCAGCAGCTTAGAGGGATCTTACTATGGCTACACCTTC. Residues: CASSLEGSYYGYTF. V and J are TRBV5-1 and TRBJ1-2; no clear D gene. The CDR3 spans 14 residues. CDR1 SGHRS and CDR2 YFSETQ come from the germline V gene. The V gene lost 2 bases and the J gene lost 3 bases, with 11 bases spanning the gap.

There are a few counts of this clone. The chain combines TRBV6-6 with TRBJ1-5, with D maybe TRBD1 (5 bases). CDR3 length: 15 residues. V lost 6 bases and J lost 2, with 14 bases in between. Germline V gene sequence: CDR1 MNHNY, CDR2 SVGAGI (reference sequence). The CDR3 loop reads CASSWTNERNQPQHF. The CDR3, as DNA: TGTGCCAGCAGCTGGACAAATGAACGCAATCAGCCCCAGCATTTT.

V is TRBV29-1 and J is TRBJ2-5; 11 bases line up with TRBD1. With V trimmed by 7 bases and J by 2 bases, 6 bases remained unmatched. The CDR3 runs 14 residues. Germline CDR1 SQVTM, CDR2 ANQGSEA. Written as DNA, the CDR3 is TGCAGCGCCCCGGGACAGGGGGGACAAGAGACCCAGTACTTC. Its translation: CSAPGQGGQETQYF.

This chain links TRBV2 with TRBJ2-5; 10 bases match TRBD1. The CDR3 is 15 residues long. The J segment lost 4 bases and the V segment lost 6 bases, leaving 8 bases of the junction unmatched. Per the germline V gene, CDR1 is SNHLY and CDR2 is FYNNEI. The CDR3 sequence: CASRPGTGVLETQYF. The CDR3 coding sequence is TGTGCCAGCAGGCCGGGGACAGGGGTTCTAGAGACCCAGTACTTC.

The chain recombines TRBV7-9 with TRBJ2-1; D not resolved. Trimming removed 5 bases from V and 10 bases from J, with 15 bases in between. The germline gives CDR1 SEHNR, CDR2 FQNEAQ (reference sequence). This CDR3 comprises 13 residues. The CDR3 loop is CASSPPVSTEQFF. CDR3 in DNA: TGTGCCAGCAGCCCCCCGGTTAGCACAGAGCAGTTCTTC.

The rearrangement joins TRBV5-4 to TRBJ2-7; TRBD1 might be the D (6 bases). Germline V lookup: CDR1 SGHNT, CDR2 YYREEE (reference sequence). The CDR3 is 13 residues long. The ends were cut back, 7 bases at V and 3 bases at J, with 14 bases in the middle. In DNA form, the CDR3 reads TGTGCCAGCCGACTCGACAGGCACTACGAGCAGTACTTC. Its translation: CASRLDRHYEQYF.

The chain is built from TRBV27 and TRBJ2-5, with 7 nucleotides matching TRBD2. This CDR3 contains 15 residues. Per the germline V gene, CDR1 is MNHEY and CDR2 is SMNVEV (reference sequence). J gave up 5 bases and V 0 bases, and 6 bases lay outside the gene matches. DNA for the CDR3: TGTGCCAGCAGTTTATCTGGGAGCGGGGTGGAGACCCAGTACTTC. This gives the protein CASSLSGSGVETQYF.